The 7 T cell receptor beta chains below were found in one sample sequenced in a study of cytomegalovirus exposure and HLA in healthy donors (dated 2017 in TCRdb). Libraries were built with the immunoSEQ multiplex PCR assay. A mixture of 60 forward primers for TCR Vbeta segments and 13 reverse primers for TCR Jbeta segments was used in the multiplex PCR. TCRdb's version of the immuneACCESS table is confined to in-frame rearrangements and falls short of the full clone set. An unresolved V gene accounts for under half of the shortfall where checked; the remainder is of unknown origin. The table for this sample lists roughly 150,000 clones; approximately 76% of them were counted only once. The ten largest account for 5.4% of the sample. Input material: PBMCs. The receptor source for this set is a woman aged 18-30 years in good health and CMV-seropositive.

This rearrangement joins TRBV6-1 to TRBJ2-7, with D hard to call. CDR1 and CDR2 (germline): MNHNS, SASEGT. The V end lost 1 base, the J end lost 3 bases, and 13 bases lay between the germline ends. The CDR3 runs to 15 residues. CDR3 amino acids: CASSEVFFQNYEQYF. CDR3 in DNA: TGTGCCAGCAGTGAAGTTTTCTTCCAGAACTACGAGCAGTACTTC.

The chain employs TRBV5-6 and TRBJ1-2; 7 bases match TRBD1. Germline V gives CDR1 SGHDT, CDR2 YYEEEE. This CDR3 is built from 15 residues. J lost 4 bases, V lost 4 bases, and 10 bases had no gene match. CDR3 in amino acids: CASSHRDRGFYGYTF. The CDR3 DNA sequence: TGTGCCAGCAGCCACCGGGACAGAGGATTCTATGGCTACACCTTC. The entire variable domain, with the rest obtained from reference TRBV5-6 and TRBJ1-2, is as follows: DAGVTQSPTHLIKTRGQQVTLRCSPKSGHDTVSWYQQALGQGPQFIFQYYEEEERQRGNFPDRFSGHQFPNYSSELNVNALLLGDSALYLCASSHRDRGFYGYTFGSGTRLTVV.

The chain couples TRBV6-4 to TRBJ1-6; D perhaps matches TRBD1 (5 bases). The CDR3 is 13 amino acids. CDR1 is MRHNA and CDR2 is SNTAGT in the germline V gene. Deletions cut 6 bases from V and 6 bases from J, with 9 bases between. As DNA, the CDR3 is TGTGCCAGCAGAGGGGATTTTAATTCACCCCTCCACTTT. It yields the protein CASRGDFNSPLHF.

Points on this clone: The junction departs from germline at one end; a sequencing error may be responsible. The same CDR3 is also encoded by other DNA sequences in this sample. This chain uses TRBV28 with TRBJ2-2; TRBD1 matches 7 bases. The CDR3 runs 14 residues. From germline, CDR1 is MDHEN and CDR2 SYDVKM. The CDR3 coding sequence is TGTGCCAGCAGTTCGGGACAGAACACCGGGGAGCTGTTTTTC. Translation: CASSSGQNTGELFF. Complete variable domain (other parts from reference TRBV28 and TRBJ2-2): DVKVTQSSRYLVKRTGEKVFLECVQDMDHENMFWYRQDPGLGLRLIYFSYDVKMKEKGDIPEGYSVSREKKERFSLILESASTNQTSMYLCASSSGQNTGELFFGEGSRLTVL.

In this sample, this clone turned up a few times. The CDR3 reads CASSYSGQGSPLHF. CDR3 coding DNA: TGTGCCAGCAGTTACTCGGGGCAAGGTTCACCCCTCCACTTT. The V and J genes are TRBV6-5 and TRBJ1-6; weak D call: TRBD1 (5 bases). Germline V gene sequence: CDR1 MNHEY, CDR2 SVGAGI. The CDR3 covers 14 residues. Between the trimmed V and J ends, which lost 0 bases and 9 bases, there was a span of 9 bases.

The chain has TRBV30 and TRBJ1-1, with D possibly being TRBD1 (5 bases). The CDR3 contains 13 residues. The V end was cut by 7 bases, the J end by 3 bases, with 15 bases between. Germline CDR1 is GTSNPN and CDR2 is SVGIG (reference sequence). CDR3 coding DNA: TGTGCCTTACGGGACTCCAGGGACACTGAAGCTTTCTTT. This encodes CALRDSRDTEAFF.

The chain is built from TRBV9 and TRBJ1-5, with no clear D. The germline V and J ends were trimmed by 4 bases and 7 bases, with 21 bases remaining between them. CDR1 SGDLS and CDR2 YYNGEE come from the germline V gene. CDR3 length equals 16 residues. The CDR3 region has the DNA TGTGCCAGCAGCAATGAGGGCGGTATCGGGAACCAGCCCCAGCATTTT. It is translated as CASSNEGGIGNQPQHF.